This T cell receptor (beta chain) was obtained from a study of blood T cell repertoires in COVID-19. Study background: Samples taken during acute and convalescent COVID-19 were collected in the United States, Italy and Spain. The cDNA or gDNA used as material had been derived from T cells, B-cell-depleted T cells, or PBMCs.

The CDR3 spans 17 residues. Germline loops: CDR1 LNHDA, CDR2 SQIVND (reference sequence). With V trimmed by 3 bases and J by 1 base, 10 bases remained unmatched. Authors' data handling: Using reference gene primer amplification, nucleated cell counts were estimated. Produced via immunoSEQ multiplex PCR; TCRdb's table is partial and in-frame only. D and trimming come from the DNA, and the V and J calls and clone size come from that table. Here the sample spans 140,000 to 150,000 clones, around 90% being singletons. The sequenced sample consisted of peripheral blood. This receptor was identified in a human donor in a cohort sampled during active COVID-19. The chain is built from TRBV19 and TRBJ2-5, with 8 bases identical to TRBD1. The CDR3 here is CASSMPTGRGLQETQYF. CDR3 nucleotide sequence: TGTGCCAGTAGTATGCCGACAGGCAGGGGGCTCCAAGAGACCCAGTACTTC.